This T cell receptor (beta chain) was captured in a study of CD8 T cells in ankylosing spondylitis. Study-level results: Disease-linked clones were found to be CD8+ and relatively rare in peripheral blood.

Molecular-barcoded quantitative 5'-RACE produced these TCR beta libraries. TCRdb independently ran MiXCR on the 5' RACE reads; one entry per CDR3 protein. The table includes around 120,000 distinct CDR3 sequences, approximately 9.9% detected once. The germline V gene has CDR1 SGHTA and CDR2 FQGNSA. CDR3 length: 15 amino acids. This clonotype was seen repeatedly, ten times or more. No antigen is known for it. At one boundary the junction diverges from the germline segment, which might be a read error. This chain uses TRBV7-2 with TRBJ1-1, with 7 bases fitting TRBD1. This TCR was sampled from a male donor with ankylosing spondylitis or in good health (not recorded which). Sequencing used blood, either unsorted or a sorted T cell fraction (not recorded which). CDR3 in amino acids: CASSLASGQLLKLLF. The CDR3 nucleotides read TGTGCCAGCAGCTTAGCCTCGGGACAGCTATTGAAGCTTCTCTTT.